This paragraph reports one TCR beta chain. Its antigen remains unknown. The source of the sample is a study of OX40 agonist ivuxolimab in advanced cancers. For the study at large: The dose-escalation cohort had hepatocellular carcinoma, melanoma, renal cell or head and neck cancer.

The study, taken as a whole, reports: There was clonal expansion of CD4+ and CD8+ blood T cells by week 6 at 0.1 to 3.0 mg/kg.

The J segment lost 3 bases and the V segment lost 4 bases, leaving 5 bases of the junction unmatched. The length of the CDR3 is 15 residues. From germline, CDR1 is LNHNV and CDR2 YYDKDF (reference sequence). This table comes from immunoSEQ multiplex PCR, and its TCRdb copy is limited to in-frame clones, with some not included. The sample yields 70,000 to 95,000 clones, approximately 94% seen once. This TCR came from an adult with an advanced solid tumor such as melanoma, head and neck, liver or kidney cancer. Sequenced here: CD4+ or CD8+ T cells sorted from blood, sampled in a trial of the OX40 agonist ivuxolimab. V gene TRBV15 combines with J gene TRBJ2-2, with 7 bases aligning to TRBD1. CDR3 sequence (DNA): TGTGCCACCAGCATTCACAGGGGACACACCGGGGAGCTGTTTTTT. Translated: CATSIHRGHTGELFF. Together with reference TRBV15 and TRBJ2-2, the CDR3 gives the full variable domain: DAMVIQNPRYQVTQFGKPVTLSCSQTLNHNVMYWYQQKSSQAPKLLFHYYDKDFNNEADTPDNFQSRRPNTSFCFLDIRSPGLGDTAMYLCATSIHRGHTGELFFGEGSRLTVL.